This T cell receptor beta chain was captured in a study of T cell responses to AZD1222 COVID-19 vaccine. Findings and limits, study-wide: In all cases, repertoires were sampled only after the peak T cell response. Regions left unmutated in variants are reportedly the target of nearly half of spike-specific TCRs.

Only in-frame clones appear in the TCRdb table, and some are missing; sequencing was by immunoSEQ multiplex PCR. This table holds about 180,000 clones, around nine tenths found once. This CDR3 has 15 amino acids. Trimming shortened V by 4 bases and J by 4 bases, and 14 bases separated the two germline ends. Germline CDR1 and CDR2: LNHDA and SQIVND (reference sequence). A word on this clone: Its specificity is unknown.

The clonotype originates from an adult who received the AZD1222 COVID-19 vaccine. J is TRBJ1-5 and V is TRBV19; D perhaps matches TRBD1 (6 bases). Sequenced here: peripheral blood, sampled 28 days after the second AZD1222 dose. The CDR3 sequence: CASSSQGQGNQPQHF. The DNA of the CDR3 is TGTGCCAGTAGTAGCCAGGGGCAAGGTAATCAGCCCCAGCATTTT.